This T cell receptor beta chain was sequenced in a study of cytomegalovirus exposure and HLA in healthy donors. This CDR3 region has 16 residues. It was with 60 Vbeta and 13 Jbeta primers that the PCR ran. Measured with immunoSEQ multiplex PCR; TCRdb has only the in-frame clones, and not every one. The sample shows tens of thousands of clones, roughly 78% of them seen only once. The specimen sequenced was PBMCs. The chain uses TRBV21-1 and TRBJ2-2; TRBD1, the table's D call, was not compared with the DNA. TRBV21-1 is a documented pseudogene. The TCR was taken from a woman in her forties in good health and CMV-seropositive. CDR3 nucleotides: TGTGCCAGCAGCAAAGCAGGACAGATTCCAACCGGGGAGCTGTTTTTT. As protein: CASSKAGQIPTGELFF.